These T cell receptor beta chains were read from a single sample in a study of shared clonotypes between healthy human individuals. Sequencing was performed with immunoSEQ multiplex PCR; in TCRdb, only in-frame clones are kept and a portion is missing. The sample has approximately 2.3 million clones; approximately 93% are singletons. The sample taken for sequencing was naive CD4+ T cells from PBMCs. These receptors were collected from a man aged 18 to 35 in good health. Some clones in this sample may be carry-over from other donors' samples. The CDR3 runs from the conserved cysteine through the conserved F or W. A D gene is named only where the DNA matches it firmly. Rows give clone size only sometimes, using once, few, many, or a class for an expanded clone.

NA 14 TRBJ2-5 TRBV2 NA TGTGCCAGCACGCCGGGCCTCAAAGGGGAGACCCAGTACTTC CASTPGLKGETQYF
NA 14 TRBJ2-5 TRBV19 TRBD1 TGTGCCAGTAGTACAACAGGGGCCGGGGAGACCCAGTACTTC CASSTTGAGETQYF
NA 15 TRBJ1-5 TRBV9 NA TGTGCCAGCAGCGGGGGGACACAAAGCAATCAGCCCCAGCATTTT CASSGGTQSNQPQHF
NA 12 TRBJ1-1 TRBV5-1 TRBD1 TGCGCCAGCAGCCTAACAGGGGAGCAAGCTTTCTTT CASSLTGEQAFF
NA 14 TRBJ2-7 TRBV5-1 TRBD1 TGCGCCAGCAGCCCTCGAGGGACAGGGGCCGAGCAGTACTTC CASSPRGTGAEQYF
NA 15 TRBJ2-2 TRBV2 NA TGTGCCAGCAGTGGCCACCAGGGGAACACCGGGGAGCTGTTTTTT CASSGHQGNTGELFF
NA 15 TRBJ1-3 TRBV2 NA TGTGCCAGCAGGGGGGGGACGAACTCTGGAAACACCATATATTTT CASRGGTNSGNTIYF
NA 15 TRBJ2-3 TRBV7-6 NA TGTGCCAGCAGCTTAACCTCGAGTAGCACAGATACGCAGTATTTT CASSLTSSSTDTQYF
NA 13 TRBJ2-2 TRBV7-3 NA TGTGCCAGCAGCCCGGAGGCTACCGGGGAGCTGTTTTTT CASSPEATGELFF
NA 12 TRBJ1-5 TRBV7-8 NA TGTGCCAGCAGCCGTAGTGGGCAGCCCCAGCATTTT CASSRSGQPQHF
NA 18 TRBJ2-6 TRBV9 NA TGTGCCAGCAGCGTAGCCACAGGGTTAAACTCTGGGGCCAACGTCCTGACTTTC CASSVATGLNSGANVLTF
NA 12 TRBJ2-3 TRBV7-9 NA TGTGCCAGCAGCTTAGATGCGGATACGCAGTATTTT CASSLDADTQYF
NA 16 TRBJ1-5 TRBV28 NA TGTGCCACCTCCGAACCGAAAGACAGGTGGACTCAGCCCCAGCATTTT CATSEPKDRWTQPQHF
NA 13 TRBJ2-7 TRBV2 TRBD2 TGTGCCAGCTCCGCGGGGGGCAGATACGAGCAGTACTTC CASSAGGRYEQYF
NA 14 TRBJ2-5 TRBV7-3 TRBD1 TGTGCCAGCAGCTCACAGGGGGCTGGGGAGACCCAGTACTTC CASSSQGAGETQYF
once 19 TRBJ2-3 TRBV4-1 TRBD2 TGCGCCAGCAGCCCTAACTTAAGGGGAGTAGCGGGAGGCACAGATACGCAGTATTTT CASSPNLRGVAGGTDTQYF
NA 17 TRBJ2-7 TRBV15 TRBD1 TGTGCCACCAGCAGAGCCCGAGACAGGGGACGAACCTACGAGCAGTACTTC CATSRARDRGRTYEQYF
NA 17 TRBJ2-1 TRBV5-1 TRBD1 TGCGCCAGCAGCCTCCAAGGGACAGGAATCTCCTACAATGAGCAGTTCTTC CASSLQGTGISYNEQFF
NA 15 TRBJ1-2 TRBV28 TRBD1 TGTGCCAGCAGTTTAGGGACAGGGGGCTACTATGGCTACACCTTC CASSLGTGGYYGYTF
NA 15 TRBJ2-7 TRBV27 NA TGTGCCAGCAGTTTAGGCGGCTCAGCCCCCTACGAGCAGTACTTC CASSLGGSAPYEQYF
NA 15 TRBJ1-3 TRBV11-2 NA TGTGCCAGCAGCTCAGCCACCGGGTCTGGAAACACCATATATTTT CASSSATGSGNTIYF
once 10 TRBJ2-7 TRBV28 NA TGTGCCACAGGACGGTGGGAGCAGTACTTC CATGRWEQYF
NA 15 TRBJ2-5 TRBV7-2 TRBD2 TGTGCCAGCAGCTTAAACGCGGGAGGTTGGGAGACCCAGTACTTC CASSLNAGGWETQYF
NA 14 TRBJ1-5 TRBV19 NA TGTGCCAGTAGTATGATCAGATTAAATCAGCCCCAGCATTTT CASSMIRLNQPQHF
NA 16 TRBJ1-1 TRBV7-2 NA TGTGCCAGCAGCTTAGATTTGCCAGGGCCGAACACTGAAGCTTTCTTT CASSLDLPGPNTEAFF
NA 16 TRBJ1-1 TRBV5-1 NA TGCGCCAGCAGCTTGGGGGCCCGACCTCAGAACACTGAAGCTTTCTTT CASSLGARPQNTEAFF
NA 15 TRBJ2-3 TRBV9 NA TGTGCCAGCAGCCCCCGACAGGCACGCACAGATACGCAGTATTTT CASSPRQARTDTQYF
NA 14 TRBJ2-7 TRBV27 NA TGTGCCAGCAGTTCCTCGACATTCGCGGACGAGCAGTACTTC CASSSSTFADEQYF
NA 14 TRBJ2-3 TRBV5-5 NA TGTGCCAGCAGCTCGGGGACGGGACCAGATACGCAGTATTTT CASSSGTGPDTQYF
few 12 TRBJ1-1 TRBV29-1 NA TGCAGCGTTGAGTCGGTGGGGGACGAAGCTTTCTTT CSVESVGDEAFF
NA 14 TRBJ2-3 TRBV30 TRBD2 TGTGCCTGGGAACGCGGGAGTGTTAGAGATACGCAGTATTTT CAWERGSVRDTQYF
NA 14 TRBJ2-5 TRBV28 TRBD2 TGTGCCATCACGGGTAGCGGGGGACAAGAGACCCAGTACTTC CAITGSGGQETQYF
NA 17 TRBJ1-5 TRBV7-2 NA TGTGCCAGCAGCTTATTTCCAAGCCACCTTAGCAATCAGCCCCAGCATTTT CASSLFPSHLSNQPQHF
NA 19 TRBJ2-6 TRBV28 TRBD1 TGTGCCAGCAGCTCTCAGTTCGGGACAGCTCCCTCTGGGGCCAACGTCCTGACTTTC CASSSQFGTAPSGANVLTF
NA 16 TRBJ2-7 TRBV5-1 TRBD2 TGCGCCAGCAGCGTCGCCCTAAAGCGGGAGGGCTACGAGCAGTACTTC CASSVALKREGYEQYF
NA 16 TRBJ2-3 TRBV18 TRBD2 TGTGCCAGCTCCCCAACTAGCGGGAGGCCCACAGATACGCAGTATTTT CASSPTSGRPTDTQYF
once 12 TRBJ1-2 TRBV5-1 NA TGCGCCAGCAGCTTGTCATACTATGGCTACACCTTC CASSLSYYGYTF
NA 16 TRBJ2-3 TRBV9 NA TGTGCCAGCAGCGTAGCTGGATGGGGAAGCACAGATACGCAGTATTTT CASSVAGWGSTDTQYF
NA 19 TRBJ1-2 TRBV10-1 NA TGCGCCAGCAGTGAGTCTCACTCCCAATCCGAACTTTCCCTCTATGGCTACACCTTC CASSESHSQSELSLYGYTF
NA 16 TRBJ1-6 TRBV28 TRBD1 TGTGCCAGCAGTTTAGGACAGGGGTTGTATAATTCACCCCTCCACTTT CASSLGQGLYNSPLHF
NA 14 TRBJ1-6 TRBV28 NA TGTGCCAGCAGTTTGGGGGAGTATAATTCACCCCTCCACTTT CASSLGEYNSPLHF
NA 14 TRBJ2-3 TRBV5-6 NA TGTGCCAGCAGCCCGCGCCGCTCGCGGGGCACGCAGTATTTT CASSPRRSRGTQYF
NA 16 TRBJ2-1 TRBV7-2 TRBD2 TGTGCCAGCAGCTTAGTCGGGGGGAGCTCCTACAATGAGCAGTTCTTC CASSLVGGSSYNEQFF